This passage covers 21 T cell receptor beta chains from one sample sequenced in a study of cytomegalovirus exposure and HLA in healthy donors. The primer mix had 60 Vbeta and 13 Jbeta primers. Libraries were prepared by immunoSEQ multiplex PCR; TCRdb keeps only in-frame clonotypes and omits some of them. The sample consists of about 140,000 clones, over 70% of them appearing once. The sample comprised PBMCs. Every receptor here comes from a man aged 40-50 years in good health and CMV-seronegative.

The V gene is TRBV5-1, the J gene TRBJ2-1; the match to TRBD2 covers 9 bases. From germline, CDR1 is SGHRS and CDR2 YFSETQ. V gave up 0 bases and J gave up 0 bases; unmatched junction bases: 7. The CDR3 is 18 residues long. CDR3 nucleotides: TGCGCCAGCAGCTTGGTGTTAGCGGGAGTTAGCTCCTACAATGAGCAGTTCTTC. Its protein product is CASSLVLAGVSSYNEQFF.

This chain connects TRBV18 to TRBJ2-5, with TRBD1 matching 9 bases. Per germline, CDR1 KGHSH and CDR2 LQKENI. The CDR3 is 14 amino acids. The J segment lost 5 bases and the V segment lost 2 bases, leaving 3 bases of the junction unmatched. CDR3 nucleotide sequence: TGTGCCAGCTCACCAGGACAGGGGATCGAGACCCAGTACTTC. Protein product: CASSPGQGIETQYF.

This chain connects TRBV14 to TRBJ1-2; D is perhaps TRBD1 (5 bases). The CDR3 is 14 amino acids. V gave up 4 bases and J gave up 7 bases, with 16 bases separating them. From germline, CDR1 is SGHDN and CDR2 FVKESK. Here the CDR3 reads CASSLGGETFGYTF. The DNA of the CDR3 is TGTGCCAGCAGCCTAGGAGGGGAAACGTTTGGCTACACCTTC.

This clone has more than one count but fewer than ten. Here the CDR3 reads CASSPPPSGVPQYF. The CDR3 DNA reads TGTGCCAGCTCACCACCGCCCTCCGGGGTTCCCCAGTACTTC. J is TRBJ2-5 and V is TRBV18; a weak D match, TRBD2 (5 bases). CDR3 length equals 14 residues. V gave up 0 bases and J gave up 9 bases, with 14 bases separating them. CDR1 and CDR2 (germline): KGHSH, LQKENI.

This chain joins TRBV6-5 and TRBJ1-1; 8 nucleotides line up with TRBD1. The CDR3 loop spans 15 amino acids. Unmatched junction bases numbered 8, after V lost 7 bases and J lost 1 base. Germline CDR1 reads MNHEY; CDR2 reads SVGAGI. The CDR3 protein is CASTHRGGRNTEAFF. In DNA form, the CDR3 reads TGTGCCAGCACGCACAGGGGGGGTCGGAACACTGAAGCTTTCTTT.

The CDR3 loop is CASSRRDSEAFF. CDR3 nucleotides: TGTGCCAGCAGCCGCAGGGATTCTGAAGCTTTCTTT. The chain carries TRBV11-3 and TRBJ1-1, with D perhaps TRBD1 (5 bases). Germline V gene lookup returns CDR1 SGHNT and CDR2 YENEEA. The CDR3 has 12 amino acids. V was clipped by 5 bases and J by 6 bases, with 10 bases between them.

The chain links TRBV4-3 to TRBJ2-7, with D perhaps TRBD2 (5 bases). Trimming cost V 4 bases and J 7 bases, with 14 bases left between them. The CDR3 runs 13 residues. Germline CDR1 is LGHNA and CDR2 is YSLEER. CDR3 protein: CASSLLMGEEQYF. CDR3 bases: TGCGCCAGCAGCCTCCTTATGGGAGAAGAGCAGTACTTC.

The rearrangement links TRBV5-1 to TRBJ2-1; D not certain. The CDR3 is 14 amino acids. CDR1 and CDR2 (germline): SGHRS, YFSETQ. The V gene lost 2 bases and the J gene lost 1 base, with 7 bases spanning the gap. The CDR3 loop reads CASSFDTSYNEQFF. The CDR3 nucleotides are TGCGCCAGCAGCTTTGACACTTCCTACAATGAGCAGTTCTTC.

The CDR3 here is CASSGPGGYTEAFF. Here the CDR3 DNA reads TGTGCCAGCAGCGGGCCAGGGGGGTACACTGAAGCTTTCTTT. The chain links TRBV5-4 to TRBJ1-1, with 7 bases that match TRBD1. Per germline, CDR1 SGHNT and CDR2 YYREEE (reference sequence). The CDR3 runs to 14 residues. Losses at the gene ends were 4 bases for V and 3 bases for J; bases not matched to a gene: 6.

This clone was counted a single time. CDR3 nucleotides: TGTGCCAGCAGGGAGGGCGCTAACTATGGCTACACCTTC. This sequence encodes CASREGANYGYTF. V usage is TRBV25-1 and J usage is TRBJ1-2; D is undetermined. Germline CDR1 reads MGHDK; CDR2 reads SYGVNS. Deletions cut 6 bases from V and 0 bases from J, with 8 bases between. CDR3 length equals 13 residues.

This clone was seen once. The chain joins TRBV30 to TRBJ2-4; 10 nucleotides line up with TRBD1. The germline V gene has CDR1 GTSNPN and CDR2 SVGIG (reference sequence). V trimming: 3 bases; J trimming: 8 bases; junction bases outside the gene matches: 4. This CDR3 is 13 amino acids long. The CDR3 protein is CAWSPGTGDIQYF. In DNA form, the CDR3 reads TGTGCCTGGAGCCCCGGGACAGGGGACATTCAGTACTTC.

This clone occurred once. The V call is TRBV28, the J call TRBJ2-7; no definite D call. The germline V gene has CDR1 MDHEN and CDR2 SYDVKM. The CDR3 sequence is 14 residues long. The V end was cut by 8 bases, the J end by 6 bases, with 20 bases between. The CDR3 bases are TGTGCCAGCGCGTTATGGCAGGCTGCCTCCGAGCAGTACTTC. It is translated as CASALWQAASEQYF.

The rearrangement links TRBV29-1 to TRBJ2-3, with 7 positions matching TRBD2. Germline CDR1 SQVTM, CDR2 ANQGSEA. The CDR3 is made up of 15 amino acids. V trimming: 4 bases; J trimming: 0 bases; junction bases outside the gene matches: 7. The chain's CDR3 is CSVGHSSGSTDTQYF. CDR3 DNA: TGCAGCGTTGGGCACTCTAGCGGTAGCACAGATACGCAGTATTTT.

In DNA form, the CDR3 reads TGTGCCAGCTCACAGGGGGCCGGCAATCAGCCCCAGCATTTT. Translated: CASSQGAGNQPQHF. The chain combines TRBV18 with TRBJ1-5, with 7 bases that match TRBD1. Germline assignment: CDR1 KGHSH and CDR2 LQKENI. The ends lost 4 bases at V and 2 bases at J; junction bases unmatched: 2. The CDR3 covers 14 residues.

J is TRBJ2-5 and V is TRBV18, with D possibly being TRBD1 (6 bases). Trimming stripped 3 bases from V and 5 bases from J, with 13 bases between. Germline CDR1 reads KGHSH; CDR2 reads LQKENI. The CDR3 contains 14 residues. The CDR3 loop is CASSPPDRRETQYF. The CDR3 nucleotides are TGTGCCAGCTCACCCCCGGACAGACGGGAGACCCAGTACTTC.

J is TRBJ1-1 and V is TRBV9, with TRBD1 matching over 8 bases. CDR1 and CDR2 (germline): SGDLS, YYNGEE. The CDR3 contains 13 residues. V shed 4 bases, J shed 1 base, and the junction held 0 bases outside the gene matches. The CDR3 loop is CASSQGANTEAFF. The CDR3 DNA is TGTGCCAGCAGCCAGGGGGCGAACACTGAAGCTTTCTTT.

V usage is TRBV6-5 and J usage is TRBJ1-2, with D maybe TRBD1 (5 bases). This CDR3 is 15 amino acids long. V lost 7 bases, J lost 5 bases, and 20 bases lay in between. Germline V CDR1 and CDR2: MNHEY, SVGAGI. The CDR3 spells CASTPDRSLGYGYTF. CDR3 nucleotides: TGTGCCAGCACCCCAGACAGATCCCTGGGATATGGCTACACCTTC.

This clone occurred a few times. The J gene is TRBJ2-5, the V gene TRBV9; the match to TRBD2 covers 9 bases. This CDR3 has 16 residues. Germline CDR1 is SGDLS and CDR2 is YYNGEE. After removal of 0 bases from V and 5 bases from J, the junction contained 8 bases not matched to a gene. The CDR3, as DNA: TGTGCCAGCAGCGTAGGTTCTAGCGGGGTATCTGAGACCCAGTACTTC. This sequence encodes CASSVGSSGVSETQYF.

This clone was seen a few times. The chain employs TRBV27 and TRBJ2-7; 8 nucleotides agree with TRBD2. The germline V gene has CDR1 MNHEY and CDR2 SMNVEV (reference sequence). The CDR3 covers 15 residues. J was trimmed by 9 bases and V by 2 bases; bases with no gene match: 12. CDR3 in amino acids: CASSLSKSGGSGQYF. In nucleotides, the CDR3 is TGTGCCAGCAGTTTAAGTAAATCGGGAGGGTCCGGGCAGTACTTC.

CDR3 amino acids: CASSYRQGMAFF. CDR3 bases: TGTGCCAGCAGCTATCGACAGGGTATGGCTTTCTTT. The rearrangement joins TRBV7-2 to TRBJ1-1; 7 bases map to TRBD1. This CDR3 has 12 residues. The V gene end was trimmed by 4 bases and the J gene end by 11 bases; junction bases not matched to a gene: 7. Looked up from germline, CDR1 is SGHTA and CDR2 is FQGNSA. The variable domain in full, completed from reference TRBV7-2 and TRBJ1-1, reads GAGVSQSPSNKVTEKGKDVELRCDPISGHTALYWYRQSLGQGLEFLIYFQGNSAPDKSGLPSDRFSAERTGGSVSTLTIQRTQQEDSAVYLCASSYRQGMAFFGQGTRLTVV.

The chain carries TRBV21-1 and TRBJ2-7; the D call in the table, TRBD2, was not verified against the DNA. TRBV21-1 constitutes a pseudogene. This CDR3 region has 16 residues. The CDR3 is CASSPASGGSSYEQYF. In DNA, the CDR3 is TGTGCCAGCAGCCCGGCGAGCGGGGGGAGCTCCTACGAGCAGTACTTC.